This TCR beta chain was recorded in a study of control samples from healthy donors and cancer patients. V was cut by 5 bases and J by 4 bases, with 15 bases left in between. The CDR3 sequence is 14 residues long. CDR1 is SGHRS, CDR2 YFSETQ, per germline. Some clones are missing from TCRdb's copy, which holds only in-frame ones; the method was immunoSEQ multiplex PCR. The sample holds roughly 170,000 clones; more than 85% are singletons and the top ten take 2% to 2.5%. The clonotype originates from a woman in her forties in good health. The sequenced sample was blood. V is TRBV5-1 and J is TRBJ1-1; D uncertain. The CDR3 here is CASSFDNTLTEAFF. The CDR3 DNA follows: TGCGCCAGCAGTTTCGACAATACTCTCACTGAAGCTTTCTTT.